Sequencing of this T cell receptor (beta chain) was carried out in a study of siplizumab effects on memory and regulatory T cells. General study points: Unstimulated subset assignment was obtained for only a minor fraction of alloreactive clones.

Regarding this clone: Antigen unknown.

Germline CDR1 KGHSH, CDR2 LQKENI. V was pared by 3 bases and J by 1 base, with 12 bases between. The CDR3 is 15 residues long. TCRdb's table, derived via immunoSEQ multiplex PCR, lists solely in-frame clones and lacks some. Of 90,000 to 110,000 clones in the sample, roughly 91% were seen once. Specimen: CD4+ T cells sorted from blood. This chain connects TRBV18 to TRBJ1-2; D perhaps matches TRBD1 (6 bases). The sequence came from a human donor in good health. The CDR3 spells CASSPRQGFNYGYTF. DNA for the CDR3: TGTGCCAGCTCACCGCGGCAGGGGTTTAACTATGGCTACACCTTC.